These 17 T cell receptor beta chains share one sample of origin, sequenced in a study of human thymus T cells. Sequencing used immunoSEQ multiplex PCR; TCRdb keeps in-frame clones, though not all of them. The table shows some 46,000 clones, with approximately 95% occurring only once. Sample: blood. Receptors originate from a girl under three years old with a congenital heart defect but otherwise immunologically healthy.

As DNA, the CDR3 is TGTGCCAGCAGCTGGGGATCTGACCTCTCCTACGAGCAGTACTTC. It encodes CASSWGSDLSYEQYF. The chain is built from TRBV5-6 and TRBJ2-7, with D uncertain. V lost 3 bases and J lost 0, with 13 bases in between. There are 15 residues in the CDR3. Per germline, CDR1 SGHDT and CDR2 YYEEEE.

The chain joins TRBV4-1 to TRBJ2-3; TRBD2 matches 8 bases. Germline V gene sequence: CDR1 MGHRA, CDR2 YSYEKL. This CDR3 is built from 17 residues. The V segment lost 1 base and the J segment 4 bases; nucleotides outside the gene matches: 10. In DNA, the CDR3 is TGCGCCAGCAGCCAAGGACCGGGACTAGGGGAGGCAGATACGCAGTATTTT. It encodes CASSQGPGLGEADTQYF.

Only a few counts were recorded for this clone. Other DNA sequences within the sample encode an identical CDR3. The chain combines TRBV28 with TRBJ2-7, with D maybe TRBD2 (7 bases). Trimming removed 3 bases at V and 3 bases at J, with 9 bases between. CDR3 length: 13 amino acids. CDR1 and CDR2 (germline): MDHEN, SYDVKM. The CDR3 reads CASSLRGLYEQYF. The CDR3 DNA reads TGTGCCAGCAGTTTGCGGGGGCTCTACGAGCAGTACTTC.

V and J are TRBV4-1 and TRBJ1-5; 8 bases map to TRBD1. V shed 1 base, J shed 6 bases, and the junction held 5 bases outside the gene matches. Germline V CDR1 and CDR2: MGHRA, YSYEKL. The CDR3 extends over 15 amino acids. As DNA, the CDR3 is TGCGCCAGCAGCCAAGGCGCCCAGGGGGCTCAGCCCCAGCATTTT. The encoded protein is CASSQGAQGAQPQHF.

Here the CDR3 DNA reads TGTGCCAGCAGAGCCAAGGGCACAGGGTCCTACAATGAGCAGTTCTTC. The encoded protein is CASRAKGTGSYNEQFF. The V and J genes are TRBV7-2 and TRBJ2-1; TRBD1 might be the D (6 bases). The germline gives CDR1 SGHTA, CDR2 FQGNSA. The CDR3 runs 16 residues. The ends were cut back, 6 bases at V and 1 base at J, with 16 bases in the middle.

The chain carries TRBV27 and TRBJ1-2; TRBD1 agrees at 8 bases. V was pared by 9 bases and J by 2 bases, with 11 bases of the junction left unmatched. CDR3 length equals 15 residues. CDR1 MNHEY and CDR2 SMNVEV come from the germline V gene (reference sequence). CDR3: CASLGAGGANYGYTF. The DNA for the CDR3 is TGTGCCAGTCTGGGGGCAGGGGGCGCAAACTATGGCTACACCTTC.

The rearrangement links TRBV7-2 to TRBJ1-2; 7 positions agree with TRBD1. CDR1 and CDR2 (germline): SGHTA, FQGNSA. The length of the CDR3 is 15 residues. J gave up 4 bases and V 7 bases, and 12 bases lay outside the gene matches. The CDR3 nucleotides are TGTGCCAGCACCTGGACCCTGCAGGGGGGCTATGGCTACACCTTC. Residues: CASTWTLQGGYGYTF.

The chain employs TRBV7-6 and TRBJ2-1; tentative D call: TRBD2 (5 bases). CDR3 length equals 14 residues. The ends were cut back, 5 bases at V and 9 bases at J, with 17 bases in the middle. CDR1 is SGHVS, CDR2 FNYEAQ, per germline. The CDR3 nucleotides are TGTGCCAGCAGCCTTGGACTGACTTACGGTGAGCAGTTCTTC. Its translation: CASSLGLTYGEQFF.

The chain combines TRBV4-1 with TRBJ1-1, with D unclear. From germline, CDR1 is MGHRA and CDR2 YSYEKL. This CDR3 comprises 13 residues. V lost 1 base and J 0 bases, leaving 3 bases between the germline ends. The CDR3 DNA follows: TGCGCCAGCAGCCAAGTCTTGAACACTGAAGCTTTCTTT. This encodes CASSQVLNTEAFF.

This clone was detected only a few times. The V and J genes are TRBV2 and TRBJ1-5; D gene unclear. This CDR3 comprises 14 residues. Trimming pared 4 bases from V and 3 bases from J, leaving 10 bases between. The V gene's germline CDR1 is SNHLY and CDR2 FYNNEI. CDR3 sequence (DNA): TGTGCCAGCAGTGGCCCCCTCGACAATCAGCCCCAGCATTTT. Translated, it gives CASSGPLDNQPQHF.

The rearrangement uses TRBV28 and TRBJ1-2, with TRBD1 as a possible D gene (5 bases). The V and J ends lost 10 bases and 9 bases respectively, with 21 bases between them. Germline V lookup: CDR1 MDHEN, CDR2 SYDVKM. The CDR3 length is 13 residues. CDR3 loop: CATAGGGSYSYTF. CDR3 DNA: TGTGCCACCGCGGGGGGGGGATCGTATAGCTACACCTTC.

This clone came up once. One end of the junction does not line up with germline, which may come from a read error. The V gene is TRBV27, the J gene TRBJ1-2, with TRBD1 as a possible D gene (6 bases). The CDR3 length is 14 residues. Germline values: CDR1 MNHEY, CDR2 SMNVEV (reference sequence). The CDR3 sequence is CASSLSAGVRGYTF. The CDR3 bases are TGTGCCAGCAGTCTATCGGCAGGGGTGAGGGGCTACACCTTC.

The rearrangement joins TRBV6-6 to TRBJ1-1; D gene unclear. Germline CDR1 is MNHNY and CDR2 is SVGAGI (reference sequence). Trimming left V 6 bases short and J 1 base short, with 9 bases between. The CDR3 runs to 13 residues. Written as DNA, the CDR3 is TGTGCCAGCAGCATAACTCGGAACACTGAAGCTTTCTTT. It yields the protein CASSITRNTEAFF.

This chain connects TRBV25-1 to TRBJ1-2, with 8 positions matching TRBD1. The germline V gene has CDR1 MGHDK and CDR2 SYGVNS. With 7 bases clipped from V and 5 bases from J, the junction kept 3 bases outside the gene matches. This CDR3 contains 12 residues. CDR3 region: CASKGQGYGYTF. CDR3 nucleotides: TGTGCCAGCAAAGGACAGGGATATGGCTACACCTTC.

The chain combines TRBV18 with TRBJ1-2; D is uncertain. Trimming cost V 6 bases and J 0 bases, with 8 bases left between them. The CDR3 covers 13 residues. In germline, CDR1 is KGHSH, CDR2 LQKENI. This CDR3 reads CASSQDSNYGYTF. CDR3 DNA sequence: TGTGCCAGCTCCCAGGACTCTAACTATGGCTACACCTTC. The full variable domain, rest sourced from reference TRBV18 and TRBJ1-2, is NAGVMQNPRHLVRRRGQEARLRCSPMKGHSHVYWYRQLPEEGLKFMVYLQKENIIDESGMPKERFSAEFPKEGPSILRIQQVVRGDSAAYFCASSQDSNYGYTFGSGTRLTVV.

The count of this clone is one. This chain links TRBV28 with TRBJ2-7; D remains ambiguous. The V end was cut by 3 bases, the J end by 7 bases, with 10 bases between. Germline CDR1 and CDR2: MDHEN and SYDVKM. This CDR3 contains 12 residues. As DNA, the CDR3 is TGTGCCAGCAGTTTTCGACCTCTGGAGCAGTACTTC. It is translated as CASSFRPLEQYF. Combining the CDR3 with reference TRBV28 and TRBJ2-7 gives the whole variable domain DVKVTQSSRYLVKRTGEKVFLECVQDMDHENMFWYRQDPGLGLRLIYFSYDVKMKEKGDIPEGYSVSREKKERFSLILESASTNQTSMYLCASSFRPLEQYFGPGTRLTVT.

The gene calls are TRBV2 and TRBJ2-3; D call uncertain. The V end lost 6 bases, the J end lost 6 bases, and 7 bases lay between the germline ends. The CDR3 consists of 11 residues. Germline V gene data show CDR1 as SNHLY and CDR2 as FYNNEI. The DNA for the CDR3 is TGTGCCAGCAGCCCGGCGGATACGCAGTATTTT. Its protein product is CASSPADTQYF.